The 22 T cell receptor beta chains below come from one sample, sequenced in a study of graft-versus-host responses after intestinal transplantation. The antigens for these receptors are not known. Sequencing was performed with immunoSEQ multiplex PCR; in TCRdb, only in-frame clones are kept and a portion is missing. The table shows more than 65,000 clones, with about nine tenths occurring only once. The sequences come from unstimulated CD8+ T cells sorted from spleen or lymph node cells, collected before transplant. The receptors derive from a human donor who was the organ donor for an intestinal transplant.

The CDR3, as DNA: TGTGCCAGCAGCATGTCCCCCGGACAGGGTAACTATGGCTACACCTTC. This codes for CASSMSPGQGNYGYTF. The chain employs TRBV9 and TRBJ1-2; 8 positions agree with TRBD1. The CDR3 covers 16 residues. Germline V CDR1 and CDR2: SGDLS, YYNGEE. V gave up 4 bases and J gave up 1 base; unmatched junction bases: 9.

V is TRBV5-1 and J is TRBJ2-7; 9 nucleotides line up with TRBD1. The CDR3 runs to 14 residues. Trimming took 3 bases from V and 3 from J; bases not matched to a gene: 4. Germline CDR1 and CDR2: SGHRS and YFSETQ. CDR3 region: CASSWDRVDYEQYF. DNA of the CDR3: TGCGCCAGCAGCTGGGACAGGGTGGACTACGAGCAGTACTTC.

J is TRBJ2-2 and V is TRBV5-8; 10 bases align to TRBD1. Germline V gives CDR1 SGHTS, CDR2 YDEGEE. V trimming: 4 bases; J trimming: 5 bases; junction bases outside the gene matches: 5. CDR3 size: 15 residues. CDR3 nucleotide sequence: TGTGCCAGCAGCCCCCGGGACAGGGGTACCGGGGAGCTGTTTTTT. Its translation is CASSPRDRGTGELFF.

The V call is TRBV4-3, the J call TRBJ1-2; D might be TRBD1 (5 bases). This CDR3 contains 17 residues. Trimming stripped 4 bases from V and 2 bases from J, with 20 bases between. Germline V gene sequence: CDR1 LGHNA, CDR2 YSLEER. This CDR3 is CASSPPISSNRNYGYTF. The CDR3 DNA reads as TGCGCCAGCAGCCCACCAATTTCTAGTAACAGGAACTATGGCTACACCTTC.

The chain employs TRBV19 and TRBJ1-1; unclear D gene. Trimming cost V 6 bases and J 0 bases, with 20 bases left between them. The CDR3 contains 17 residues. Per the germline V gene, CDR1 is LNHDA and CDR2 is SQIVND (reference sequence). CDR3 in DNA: TGTGCCAGTAGCTATCGCGGAGGTGAGGGCGTGAACACTGAAGCTTTCTTT. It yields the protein CASSYRGGEGVNTEAFF.

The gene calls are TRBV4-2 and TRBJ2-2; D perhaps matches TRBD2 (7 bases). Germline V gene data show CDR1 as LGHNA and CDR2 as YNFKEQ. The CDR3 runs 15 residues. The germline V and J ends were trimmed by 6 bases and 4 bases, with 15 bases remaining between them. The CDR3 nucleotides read TGTGCCAGCAGTTACAGGGAGGGTACCACCGGGGAGCTGTTTTTT. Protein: CASSYREGTTGELFF.

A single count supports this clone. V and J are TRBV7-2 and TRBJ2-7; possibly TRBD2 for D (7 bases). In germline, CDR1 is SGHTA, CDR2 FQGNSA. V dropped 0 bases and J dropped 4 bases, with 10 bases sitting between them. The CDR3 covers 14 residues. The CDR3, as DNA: TGTGCCAGCAGCTTAGCGGGGGGGGCTTACGAGCAGTACTTC. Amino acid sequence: CASSLAGGAYEQYF.

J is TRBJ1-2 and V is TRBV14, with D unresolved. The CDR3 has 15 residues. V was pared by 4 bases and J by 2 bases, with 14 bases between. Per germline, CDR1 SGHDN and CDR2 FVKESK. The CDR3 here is CASSPSLGANYGYTF. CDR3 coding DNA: TGTGCCAGCAGCCCCTCCCTGGGAGCCAACTATGGCTACACCTTC.

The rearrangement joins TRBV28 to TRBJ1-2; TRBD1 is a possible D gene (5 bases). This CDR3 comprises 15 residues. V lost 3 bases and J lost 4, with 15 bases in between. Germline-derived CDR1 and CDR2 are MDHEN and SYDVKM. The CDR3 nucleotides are TGTGCCAGCAGTTTCCCCCCGATGGGGGGCTATGGCTACACCTTC. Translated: CASSFPPMGGYGYTF.

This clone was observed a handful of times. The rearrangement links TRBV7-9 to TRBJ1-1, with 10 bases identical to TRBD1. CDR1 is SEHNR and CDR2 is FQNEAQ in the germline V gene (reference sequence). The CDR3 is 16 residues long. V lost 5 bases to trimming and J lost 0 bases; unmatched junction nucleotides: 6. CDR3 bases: TGTGCCAGCAGCCCTGACAGGGGGCAAATGAACACTGAAGCTTTCTTT. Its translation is CASSPDRGQMNTEAFF.

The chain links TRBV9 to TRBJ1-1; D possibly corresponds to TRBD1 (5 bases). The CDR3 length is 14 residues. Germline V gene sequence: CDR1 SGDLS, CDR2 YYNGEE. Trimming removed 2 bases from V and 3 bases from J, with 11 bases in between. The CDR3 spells CASSVPVGDTEAFF. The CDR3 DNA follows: TGTGCCAGCAGCGTCCCGGTAGGGGACACTGAAGCTTTCTTT. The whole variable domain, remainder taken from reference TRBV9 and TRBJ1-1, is DSGVTQTPKHLITATGQRVTLRCSPRSGDLSVYWYQQSLDQGLQFLIQYYNGEERAKGNILERFSAQQFPDLHSELNLSSLELGDSALYFCASSVPVGDTEAFFGQGTRLTVV.

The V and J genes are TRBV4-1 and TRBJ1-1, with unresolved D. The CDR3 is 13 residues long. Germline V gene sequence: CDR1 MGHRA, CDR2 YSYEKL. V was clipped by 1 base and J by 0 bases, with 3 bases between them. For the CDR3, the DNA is TGCGCCAGCAGCCAAGTAATGAACACTGAAGCTTTCTTT. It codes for CASSQVMNTEAFF.

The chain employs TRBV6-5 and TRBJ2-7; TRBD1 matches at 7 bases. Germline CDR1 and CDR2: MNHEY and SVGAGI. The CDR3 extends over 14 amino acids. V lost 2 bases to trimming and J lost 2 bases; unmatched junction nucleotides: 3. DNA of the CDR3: TGTGCCAGCAGTTACGGGGGACAGACCTACGAGCAGTACTTC. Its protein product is CASSYGGQTYEQYF.

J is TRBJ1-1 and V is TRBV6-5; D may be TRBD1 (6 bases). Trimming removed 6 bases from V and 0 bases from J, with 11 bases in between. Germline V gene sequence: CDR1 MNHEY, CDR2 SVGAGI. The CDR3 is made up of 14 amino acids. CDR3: CASRPTGMNTEAFF. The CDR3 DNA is TGTGCCAGCAGACCGACAGGAATGAACACTGAAGCTTTCTTT.

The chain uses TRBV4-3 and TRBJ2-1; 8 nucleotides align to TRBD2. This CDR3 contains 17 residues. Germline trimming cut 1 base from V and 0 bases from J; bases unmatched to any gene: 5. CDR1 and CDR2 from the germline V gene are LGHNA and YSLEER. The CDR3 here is CASSQGTSPSSYNEQFF. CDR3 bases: TGCGCCAGCAGCCAAGGGACTAGCCCGAGCTCCTACAATGAGCAGTTCTTC.

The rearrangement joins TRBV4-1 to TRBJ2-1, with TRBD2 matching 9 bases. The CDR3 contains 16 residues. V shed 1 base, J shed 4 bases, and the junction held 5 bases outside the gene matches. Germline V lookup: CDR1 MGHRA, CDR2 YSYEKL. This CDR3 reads CASSQVARGGYNEQFF. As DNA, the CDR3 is TGCGCCAGCAGCCAAGTGGCGCGGGGGGGATACAATGAGCAGTTCTTC.

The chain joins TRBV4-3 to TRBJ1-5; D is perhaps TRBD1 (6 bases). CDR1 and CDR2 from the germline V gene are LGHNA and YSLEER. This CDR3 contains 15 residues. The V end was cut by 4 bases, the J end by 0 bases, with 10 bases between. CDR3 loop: CASSPGGYSNQPQHF. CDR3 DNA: TGCGCCAGCAGCCCGGGGGGCTATAGCAATCAGCCCCAGCATTTT.

The CDR3 DNA reads as TGTGCCAGCAGCTTACTGGGCGGGGGTACCTACGAGCAGTACTTC. This translates into CASSLLGGGTYEQYF. V gene TRBV13 combines with J gene TRBJ2-7; TRBD2 aligns across 7 bases. Trimming at V came to 2 bases and at J to 2 bases, leaving 6 bases not matched to a gene. CDR1 PRHDT and CDR2 FYEKMQ come from the germline V gene (reference sequence). The CDR3 runs 15 residues.

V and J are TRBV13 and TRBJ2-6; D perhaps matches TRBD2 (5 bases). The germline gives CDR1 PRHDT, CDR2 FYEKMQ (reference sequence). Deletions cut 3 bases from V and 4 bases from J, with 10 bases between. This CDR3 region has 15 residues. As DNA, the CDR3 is TGTGCCAGCAGCTTGGGAGTGGGGGGGGCCAACGTCCTGACTTTC. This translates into CASSLGVGGANVLTF.

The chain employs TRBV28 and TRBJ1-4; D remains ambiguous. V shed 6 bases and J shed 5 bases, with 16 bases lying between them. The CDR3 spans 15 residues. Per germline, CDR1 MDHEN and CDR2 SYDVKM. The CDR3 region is CASRTLELENEKLFF. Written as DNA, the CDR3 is TGTGCCAGCAGAACGCTGGAGTTGGAAAATGAAAAACTGTTTTTT.

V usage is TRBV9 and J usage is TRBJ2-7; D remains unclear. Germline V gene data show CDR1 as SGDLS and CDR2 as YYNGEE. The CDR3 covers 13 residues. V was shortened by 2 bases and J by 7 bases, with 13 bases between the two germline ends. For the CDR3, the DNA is TGTGCCAGCAGCGTGCCCCCCTCGAGTGAGCAGTACTTC. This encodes CASSVPPSSEQYF.

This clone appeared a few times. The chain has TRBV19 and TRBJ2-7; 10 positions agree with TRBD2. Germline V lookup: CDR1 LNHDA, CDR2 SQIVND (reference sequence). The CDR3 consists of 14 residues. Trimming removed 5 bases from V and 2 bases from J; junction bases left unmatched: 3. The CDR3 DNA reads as TGTGCCAGTAGTGCTAGCGGGGGAACCTACGAGCAGTACTTC. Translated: CASSASGGTYEQYF.